Below are 18 T cell receptor beta chains sequenced from a single sample in a study of cytotoxic CD8 clonotypes in ibrutinib-treated CLL. Measured with immunoSEQ multiplex PCR; TCRdb has only the in-frame clones, and not every one. This sample has about 270,000 clones, with around 69% found just once. Sequenced here: PBMCs, sampled at disease progression, from a patient treated with ibrutinib. These receptors all come from a human donor with chronic lymphocytic leukemia.

The chain links TRBV9 to TRBJ1-4; possibly TRBD1 for D (5 bases). Deletions cut 3 bases from V and 5 bases from J, with 11 bases between. The CDR3 consists of 14 residues. In germline, CDR1 is SGDLS, CDR2 YYNGEE. CDR3 loop: CASSAGTYNEKLFF. The CDR3 DNA is TGTGCCAGCAGCGCCGGGACTTACAATGAAAAACTGTTTTTT.

This clone has just one count. The chain combines TRBV19 with TRBJ2-1; 8 bases are a match to TRBD2. Germline lookup yields CDR1 LNHDA and CDR2 SQIVND (reference sequence). CDR3 length equals 15 residues. The V segment lost 7 bases and the J segment 4 bases; nucleotides outside the gene matches: 9. The CDR3 sequence: CASIAPGGGYNEQFF. CDR3 in DNA: TGTGCCAGTATTGCCCCTGGCGGGGGGTACAATGAGCAGTTCTTC.

The chain links TRBV10-3 to TRBJ1-2; unclear D gene. V lost 10 bases to trimming and J lost 0 bases, with 12 bases between them. The CDR3 runs 13 residues. The germline CDR1 and CDR2 sequences are ENHRY and SYGVKD. The CDR3 protein is CASRRPANYGYTF. The DNA for the CDR3 is TGTGCCAGTCGACGGCCGGCTAACTATGGCTACACCTTC.

This chain connects TRBV10-1 to TRBJ1-1; D is uncertain. CDR1 is WNHNN and CDR2 is SYGVQD in the germline V gene (reference sequence). The CDR3 has 14 residues. V shed 4 bases and J shed 2 bases, with 11 bases lying between them. In nucleotides, the CDR3 is TGCGCCAGCAGTGTTCACAGCCGAAACACTGAAGCTTTCTTT. It yields the protein CASSVHSRNTEAFF.

The rearrangement joins TRBV5-6 to TRBJ1-6; D is uncertain. The V gene lost 4 bases and the J gene lost 0 bases, with 14 bases spanning the gap. Germline V CDR1 and CDR2: SGHDT, YYEEEE. CDR3 length equals 17 residues. This chain's CDR3 is CASSHLSGSSYNSPLHF. In DNA, the CDR3 is TGTGCCAGCAGCCACCTGTCGGGCAGCTCCTATAATTCACCCCTCCACTTT.

CDR3 amino acids: CASSYEHLIGSGNTIYF. DNA of the CDR3: TGTGCCAGCAGCTATGAGCATTTGATCGGCTCTGGAAACACCATATATTTT. V is TRBV7-9 and J is TRBJ1-3; D is undetermined. The CDR3 sequence is 17 residues long. V lost 4 bases, J lost 0 bases, and 16 bases lay in between. Germline lookup yields CDR1 SEHNR and CDR2 FQNEAQ (reference sequence).

This clone appeared a single time. V gene TRBV4-3 combines with J gene TRBJ2-5; 7 bases fit TRBD1. V gave up 0 bases and J gave up 4 bases; unmatched junction bases: 11. The CDR3 totals 17 residues. The germline V gene encodes CDR1 LGHNA and CDR2 YSLEER. As DNA, the CDR3 is TGCGCCAGCAGCCAAGATTTCTCCCGGGCAGGGGGAGAGACCCAGTACTTC. Translation: CASSQDFSRAGGETQYF.

The chain uses TRBV27 and TRBJ2-7, with D possibly matching TRBD1 (5 bases). The CDR3 covers 14 residues. Germline loops: CDR1 MNHEY, CDR2 SMNVEV (reference sequence). The V end lost 3 bases, the J end lost 2 bases, and 11 bases lay between the germline ends. Written as DNA, the CDR3 is TGTGCCAGCAGTTTCCTGGGGCGCCCCTACGAGCAGTACTTC. Amino acid sequence: CASSFLGRPYEQYF.

V gene TRBV5-4 combines with J gene TRBJ2-3; tentative D call: TRBD1 (5 bases). Trimming shortened V by 0 bases and J by 5 bases, and 7 bases separated the two germline ends. CDR1 and CDR2 (germline): SGHNT, YYREEE (reference sequence). The CDR3 contains 13 residues. In nucleotides, the CDR3 is TGTGCCAGCAGCTTGGACAGGATAGATACGCAGTATTTT. Translated: CASSLDRIDTQYF. Combining the CDR3 with reference TRBV5-4 and TRBJ2-3 gives the whole variable domain ETGVTQSPTHLIKTRGQQVTLRCSSQSGHNTVSWYQQALGQGPQFIFQYYREEENGRGNFPPRFSGLQFPNYSSELNVNALELDDSALYLCASSLDRIDTQYFGPGTRLTVL.

The rearrangement joins TRBV11-2 to TRBJ2-3, with TRBD2 matching over 8 bases. CDR1 and CDR2 (germline): SGHAT, FQNNGV. Unmatched junction bases numbered 6, after V lost 4 bases and J lost 6 bases. The CDR3 runs to 14 residues. CDR3 sequence reads: CASSSVSGMDTQYF. CDR3 bases: TGTGCCAGCAGCTCCGTTAGCGGGATGGATACGCAGTATTTT.

This clone was counted between two and nine times. This rearrangement joins TRBV2 to TRBJ2-1; perhaps TRBD1 as D (6 bases). Between the trimmed V and J ends, which lost 7 bases and 14 bases, there was a span of 6 bases. Germline assignment: CDR1 SNHLY and CDR2 FYNNEI. This CDR3 has 8 residues. The chain's CDR3 is CASKGEFF. CDR3 DNA: TGTGCCAGCAAGGGGGAGTTCTTC.

The V and J genes are TRBV20-1 and TRBJ2-1; tentatively, D is TRBD2 (6 bases). Germline CDR1 and CDR2: DFQATT and SNEGSKA (reference sequence). Trimming removed 6 bases from V and 15 bases from J, with 15 bases in between. The CDR3 consists of 10 residues. This CDR3 reads CSAGGGPRFF. Written as DNA, the CDR3 is TGCAGTGCGGGTGGAGGGCCGCGGTTCTTC.

The chain links TRBV7-9 to TRBJ1-3; D is ambiguous. CDR1 and CDR2 from the germline V gene are SEHNR and FQNEAQ (reference sequence). The length of the CDR3 is 16 residues. The germline V and J ends were trimmed by 0 bases and 0 bases, with 9 bases remaining between them. This chain's CDR3 is CASSLAGLSSGNTIYF. DNA of the CDR3: TGTGCCAGCAGCTTAGCAGGGCTCAGCTCTGGAAACACCATATATTTT.

The chain uses TRBV5-4 and TRBJ1-2, with TRBD1 identical over 11 bases. The CDR3 runs to 14 residues. V was pared by 4 bases and J by 3 bases, with 2 bases of the junction left unmatched. Germline CDR1 and CDR2: SGHNT and YYREEE (reference sequence). The CDR3 loop is CASSRDRGDYGYTF. For the CDR3, the DNA is TGTGCCAGCAGCCGGGACAGGGGGGACTATGGCTACACCTTC.

Concerning this clone itself: Additional DNA sequences in this sample encode the identical CDR3. V usage is TRBV7-6 and J usage is TRBJ2-6; D is tentatively TRBD1 or TRBD2 (5 bases each). CDR1 is SGHVS and CDR2 is FNYEAQ in the germline V gene. The CDR3 is 15 residues long. Trimming cost V 0 bases and J 4 bases, with 7 bases left between them. CDR3 coding DNA: TGTGCCAGCAGCTTAGCAGGGACCGGGGCCAACGTCCTGACTTTC. Protein sequence: CASSLAGTGANVLTF. The whole variable domain, remainder taken from reference TRBV7-6 and TRBJ2-6, is GAGVSQSPRYKVTKRGQDVALRCDPISGHVSLYWYRQALGQGPEFLTYFNYEAQQDKSGLPNDRFSAERPEGSISTLTIQRTEQRDSAMYRCASSLAGTGANVLTFGAGSRLTVL.

The chain uses TRBV7-3 and TRBJ2-7, with D possibly being TRBD1 (5 bases). V dropped 2 bases and J dropped 3 bases, with 14 bases sitting between them. This CDR3 is built from 15 residues. CDR1 SGHTA and CDR2 FQGTGA come from the germline V gene. The CDR3: CASSLEPGPGYEQYF. Here the CDR3 DNA reads TGTGCCAGCAGCTTAGAGCCAGGGCCTGGCTACGAGCAGTACTTC.

V usage is TRBV10-3 and J usage is TRBJ2-5, with a weak D call TRBD1 (6 bases). This CDR3 comprises 13 residues. V lost 6 bases and J lost 4, with 12 bases in between. Germline loops: CDR1 ENHRY, CDR2 SYGVKD. The CDR3 protein is CAISSQGPETQYF. CDR3 nucleotide sequence: TGTGCCATCAGCTCACAGGGTCCAGAGACCCAGTACTTC.

The chain combines TRBV9 with TRBJ1-4, with D possibly TRBD1 on 5 matching bases. Per germline, CDR1 SGDLS and CDR2 YYNGEE. Trimming left V 4 bases short and J 5 bases short, with 12 bases between. The CDR3 length is 14 residues. The DNA for the CDR3 is TGTGCCAGCAGCCAACGACAGCACAATGAAAAACTGTTTTTT. It translates to CASSQRQHNEKLFF.